Shown below are 22 T cell receptor beta chains from a single sample sequenced in a study of response to subunit inactivated influenza vaccine. Each CDR3 protein is one row after TCRdb ran MiXCR on the RT-PCR reads. Of under 750,000 distinct CDR3 sequences in the sample, over 9.5% are singletons; the top ten hold roughly 10%. Specimen: PBMCs from blood, collected on the day of vaccination. The receptors were sampled from a man aged 50 to 59 who received an inactivated influenza vaccine.

This clonotype was detected once. The chain links TRBV29-1 to TRBJ2-7; tentatively, D is TRBD1 (6 bases). CDR1 and CDR2 (germline): SQVTM, ANQGSEA. The CDR3 runs to 14 residues. V was trimmed by 7 bases and J by 1 base, leaving 17 bases between them. This CDR3 reads CSAVTGTISYEQYF. CDR3 coding DNA: TGCAGCGCAGTCACAGGGACGATATCCTACGAGCAGTACTTC.

The chain couples TRBV7-2 to TRBJ2-3, with D possibly being TRBD2 (5 bases). The germline CDR1 and CDR2 sequences are SGHTA and FQGNSA. Trimming left V 0 bases short and J 4 bases short, with 11 bases between. There are 15 residues in the CDR3. CDR3 in amino acids: CASSLAAGGPDTQYF. The CDR3 DNA follows: TGTGCCAGCAGCTTAGCTGCGGGCGGGCCAGATACGCAGTATTTT.

The rearrangement uses TRBV7-8 and TRBJ1-1; D remains unclear. Germline V gene sequence: CDR1 SGHVS, CDR2 FQNEAQ. The CDR3 runs to 13 residues. The V end was cut by 2 bases, the J end by 1 base, with 5 bases between. CDR3 sequence reads: CASSLQSNTEAFF. The CDR3 DNA reads as TGTGCCAGCAGCTTACAGTCGAACACTGAAGCTTTCTTT.

This clonotype was counted a few times. The chain joins TRBV3-1 to TRBJ2-2; tentative D call: TRBD1 (6 bases). The CDR3 is 16 residues long. Germline-derived CDR1 and CDR2 are LGHDT and YNNKEL (reference sequence). Trimming shortened V by 4 bases and J by 3 bases, and 15 bases separated the two germline ends. The CDR3 sequence is CASSPGQGHHTGELFF. The CDR3 nucleotides are TGTGCCAGCAGCCCGGGTCAGGGACACCACACCGGGGAGCTGTTTTTT.

This clonotype was counted between two and nine times. The chain carries TRBV20-1 and TRBJ1-5; D is perhaps TRBD1 (5 bases). The V end lost 6 bases, the J end lost 0 bases, and 9 bases lay between the germline ends. CDR1 and CDR2 (germline): DFQATT, SNEGSKA (reference sequence). This CDR3 spans 13 amino acids. CDR3 sequence: CSARDGSNQPQHF. The CDR3 DNA reads as TGCAGTGCCCGGGACGGTAGCAATCAGCCCCAGCATTTT.

CDR3 region: CASSLRGQGPARRETQYF. The CDR3 DNA reads TGTGCCAGCTCACTTAGAGGACAGGGGCCCGCCCGGCGAGAGACCCAGTACTTC. The rearrangement links TRBV18 to TRBJ2-5; 9 positions agree with TRBD1. The CDR3 is made up of 18 amino acids. Trimming cost V 4 bases and J 4 bases; bases outside gene matches: 16. The germline V gene has CDR1 KGHSH and CDR2 LQKENI. The full variable domain, with the rest looked up from reference TRBV18 and TRBJ2-5, is NAGVMQNPRHLVRRRGQEARLRCSPMKGHSHVYWYRQLPEEGLKFMVYLQKENIIDESGMPKERFSAEFPKEGPSILRIQQVVRGDSAAYFCASSLRGQGPARRETQYFGPGTRLLVL.

In its sample, this clonotype was seen a few times. This chain uses TRBV12-3 or TRBV12-4 with TRBJ2-1; the D is unclear. V dropped 5 bases and J dropped 4 bases, with 12 bases sitting between them. The CDR3 has 14 residues. CDR3 DNA sequence: TGTGCCAGCAGTGGAACAGAGGTATACAATGAGCAGTTCTTC. Its protein is CASSGTEVYNEQFF.

The chain employs TRBV12-5 and TRBJ2-1, with 7 nucleotides matching TRBD1. The J segment lost 0 bases and the V segment lost 4 bases, leaving 9 bases of the junction unmatched. Looked up from germline, CDR1 is LGHNT and CDR2 is FRNRAP. This CDR3 contains 17 residues. The CDR3 DNA follows: TGTGCTAGTGGTTCCGGGACAGAACAACTCTCCTACAATGAGCAGTTCTTC. Residues: CASGSGTEQLSYNEQFF.

This clonotype was seen only a few times. The rearrangement uses TRBV7-9 and TRBJ2-5, with D perhaps matching TRBD1 or TRBD2 (5 bases each). Germline CDR1 and CDR2: SEHNR and FQNEAQ (reference sequence). CDR3 size: 11 residues. V lost 7 bases, J lost 5 bases, and 8 bases lay in between. For the CDR3, the DNA is TGTGCCAGCAATGAGGGGGAGACCCAGTACTTC. Protein product: CASNEGETQYF. The full variable domain, in which reference TRBV7-9 and TRBJ2-5 provide the parts outside the CDR3, is DTGVSQNPRHKITKRGQNVTFRCDPISEHNRLYWYRQTLGQGPEFLTYFQNEAQLEKSRLLSDRFSAERPKGSFSTLEIQRTEQGDSAMYLCASNEGETQYFGPGTRLLVL.

This clonotype appeared many times. CDR3 sequence (DNA): TGTGCCAGCAGCCACTGGGTATCGGAGAATGAGCAGTTCTTC. Amino acid sequence: CASSHWVSENEQFF. This chain connects TRBV14 to TRBJ2-1; no clear D. V was shortened by 3 bases and J by 7 bases, with 13 bases between the two germline ends. CDR3 length: 14 amino acids. In germline, CDR1 is SGHDN, CDR2 FVKESK.

The chain has TRBV11-1 and TRBJ2-7; 7 nucleotides match TRBD1. The ends lost 5 bases at V and 9 bases at J; junction bases unmatched: 10. Germline values: CDR1 SGHAT, CDR2 FQDESV (reference sequence). The CDR3 spans 13 residues. CDR3 region: CASSPGQAAGQYF. The CDR3 coding sequence is TGTGCCAGCAGCCCAGGACAGGCTGCCGGGCAGTACTTC.

This clonotype was seen many times. The chain links TRBV12-3 or TRBV12-4 to TRBJ1-2, with D perhaps matching TRBD1 (6 bases). The V gene lost 6 bases and the J gene lost 2 bases, with 16 bases spanning the gap. The CDR3 consists of 15 residues. The CDR3 is CASSPSGAGNYGYTF. The DNA of the CDR3 is TGTGCCAGCAGCCCTTCGGGGGCCGGCAACTATGGCTACACCTTC.

As DNA, the CDR3 is TGTGCCAGCAGCCGGACTAGCGGGAGGGATTTCGAGCAGTACTTC. Amino acid sequence: CASSRTSGRDFEQYF. The chain couples TRBV7-9 to TRBJ2-7, with 15 bases fitting TRBD2. The CDR3 runs to 15 residues. The V segment lost 5 bases and the J segment 6 bases; nucleotides outside the gene matches: 5. Per the germline V gene, CDR1 is SEHNR and CDR2 is FQNEAQ (reference sequence). Based on the CDR3 plus reference TRBV7-9 and TRBJ2-7, the full variable domain is DTGVSQNPRHKITKRGQNVTFRCDPISEHNRLYWYRQTLGQGPEFLTYFQNEAQLEKSRLLSDRFSAERPKGSFSTLEIQRTEQGDSAMYLCASSRTSGRDFEQYFGPGTRLTVT.

This clonotype was counted at least ten times. The V and J genes are TRBV12-3 or TRBV12-4 and TRBJ1-1; D remains ambiguous. V was trimmed by 3 bases and J by 6 bases, leaving 11 bases between them. The CDR3 loop spans 13 amino acids. This CDR3 is CASSFRLGSEAFF. In DNA, the CDR3 is TGTGCCAGCAGTTTCCGTTTGGGCTCTGAAGCTTTCTTT.

This clonotype was seen a few times. The genes are TRBV12-3 or TRBV12-4 and TRBJ1-1; D call uncertain. V was pared by 0 bases and J by 6 bases, with 11 bases between. CDR3 length equals 14 residues. CDR3 DNA: TGTGCCAGCAGTTTAGCAGGGAGAGTCGCTGAAGCTTTCTTT. This encodes CASSLAGRVAEAFF.

This clonotype was recorded a few times. The chain is built from TRBV6-2 or TRBV6-3 and TRBJ2-3; D is unresolved. V was shortened by 10 bases and J by 0 bases, with 14 bases between the two germline ends. The CDR3 extends over 14 amino acids. Germline CDR1 and CDR2: MNHEY and SVGEGT. CDR3 protein: CATRDLTSTDTQYF. Written as DNA, the CDR3 is TGTGCCACCAGAGACTTAACTAGCACAGATACGCAGTATTTT.

This clonotype was seen at least ten times. This chain joins TRBV6-1 and TRBJ2-5, with D perhaps TRBD1 (6 bases). Germline V lookup: CDR1 MNHNS, CDR2 SASEGT. Trimming pared 8 bases from V and 1 base from J, leaving 11 bases between. The CDR3 loop spans 13 amino acids. The CDR3 here is CASRLRGQETQYF. CDR3 bases: TGTGCCAGCCGCCTCAGGGGCCAAGAGACCCAGTACTTC.

The chain uses TRBV5-1 and TRBJ2-1; TRBD1 agrees at 9 bases. Looked up from germline, CDR1 is SGHRS and CDR2 is YFSETQ. The CDR3 contains 17 residues. J lost 5 bases, V lost 2 bases, and 11 bases had no gene match. CDR3 in amino acids: CASSFLSGTGTNNEQFF. As DNA, the CDR3 is TGCGCCAGCAGCTTCTTATCCGGGACAGGGACCAACAATGAGCAGTTCTTC.

The chain recombines TRBV20-1 with TRBJ1-5; the D gene is possibly TRBD1 (6 bases). V was cut by 5 bases and J by 0 bases, with 17 bases left in between. This CDR3 spans 16 amino acids. CDR1 is DFQATT and CDR2 is SNEGSKA in the germline V gene (reference sequence). The DNA for the CDR3 is TGCAGTGCTCGCCGACAGGCCCTTAATAGCAATCAGCCCCAGCATTTT. It translates to CSARRQALNSNQPQHF.

The sample holds a few counts of this clonotype. V gene TRBV5-1 combines with J gene TRBJ2-5, with TRBD1 matching over 9 bases. V lost 4 bases and J lost 3; bases outside the gene matches: 4. CDR1 is SGHRS, CDR2 YFSETQ, per germline. There are 14 residues in the CDR3. The CDR3 DNA reads as TGCGCCAGCAGCGTGGACAGGGGTGAAGAGACCCAGTACTTC. Its protein product is CASSVDRGEETQYF.

In this sample, this clonotype turned up a few times. This chain uses TRBV20-1 with TRBJ2-6; D is ambiguous. The CDR3 is 15 amino acids. The germline V gene has CDR1 DFQATT and CDR2 SNEGSKA (reference sequence). Deletions cut 1 base from V and 4 bases from J, with 11 bases between. The DNA for the CDR3 is TGCAGTGCTAGAGCGGCATCTTCAGGGGCCAACGTCCTGACTTTC. As protein: CSARAASSGANVLTF.

This chain uses TRBV7-6 with TRBJ1-5; D may be TRBD1 (5 bases). Trimming left V 5 bases short and J 7 bases short, with 12 bases between. This CDR3 has 13 residues. Germline V CDR1 and CDR2: SGHVS, FNYEAQ. The CDR3 sequence: CASSQGPRQPQHF. CDR3 in DNA: TGTGCCAGCAGCCAGGGACCACGCCAGCCCCAGCATTTT.